The T cell receptor (beta chain) described here comes from a study of T cells in tumors after PD-1 blockade. Study context: Patients received pembrolizumab 200 mg every 3 weeks or cemiplimab 350 mg every 2 weeks. Some patients also took daily vismodegib 150 mg during anti-PD-1 treatment. Study-wide results and caveats: Clonal replacement appeared only between pre- and post-treatment samples. After therapy, most expanded exhausted CD8+ clones were absent pre-treatment, suggesting clonal replacement.

Germline V gives CDR1 SGHRS, CDR2 YFSETQ. The V gene end was trimmed by 0 bases and the J gene end by 1 base; junction bases not matched to a gene: 4. There are 16 residues in the CDR3. The assay was immunoSEQ multiplex PCR, and TCRdb's table has in-frame clones only and misses some. Of more than 3,500 clones in the sample, approximately 67% were seen once. For this clone: No antigen is known for it.

Sample: tumor tissue, taken before anti-PD-1 treatment. The chain recombines TRBV5-1 with TRBJ2-3; TRBD2 matches at 8 bases. This TCR was sampled from a human donor with basal cell carcinoma. The CDR3 nucleotides read TGCGCCAGCAGCTTGGCGGGGCGGGGGGGCACAGATACGCAGTATTTT. Protein product: CASSLAGRGGTDTQYF.